A selection of T cell receptor beta chains follows, all from one sample in a study of cytomegalovirus exposure and HLA in healthy donors. The assay was immunoSEQ multiplex PCR, and TCRdb's table has in-frame clones only and misses some. The sample lists more than 80,000 clones; about 69% were seen once. Sequenced input: PBMCs. These receptors all stem from a man aged 60-69 years in good health and CMV-seronegative. Each CDR3 is given with its conserved first and last residue. A D gene is named only where the DNA matches it firmly. Some rows have no size entry. The others give once, few or many, or a class for an expanded clone.

-,TRBV5-1,-,TRBJ1-5,CASSLGQSDQPQHF,TGCGCCAGCAGCTTGGGACAGTCCGATCAGCCCCAGCATTTT
once,TRBV7-3,-,TRBJ1-6,CASGTNPNSPLHF,TGTGCCAGCGGGACAAACCCCAATTCACCCCTCCACTTT
-,TRBV19,-,TRBJ1-4,CASSITNEKLFF,TGTGCCAGTAGTATAACAAATGAAAAACTGTTTTTT
-,TRBV5-5,TRBD1,TRBJ2-7,CASSFGTGEGEQYF,TGTGCCAGCAGCTTCGGGACAGGGGAAGGCGAGCAGTACTTC
-,TRBV13,TRBD2,TRBJ2-2,CASSHRLAVNTGELFF,TGTGCCAGCAGCCATAGACTAGCGGTGAACACCGGGGAGCTGTTTTTT
-,TRBV6-6,-,TRBJ1-1,CASSYVVEYTEAFF,TGTGCCAGCAGTTACGTGGTAGAGTACACTGAAGCTTTCTTT
-,TRBV2,TRBD2,TRBJ2-3,CASSEMSKAGGKVTDTQYF,TGTGCCAGCAGTGAAATGAGCAAGGCGGGGGGGAAGGTTACAGATACGCAGTATTTT
few,TRBV6-1,-,TRBJ2-1,CASSEAFRDRQFF,TGTGCCAGCAGTGAAGCTTTCAGGGATAGGCAGTTCTTC
-,TRBV25-1,TRBD1,TRBJ1-4,CASARQGTNEKLFF,TGTGCCAGCGCCCGACAGGGGACTAATGAAAAACTGTTTTTT
-,TRBV6-5,TRBD2,TRBJ2-2,CASSYSKPSGGGELFF,TGTGCCAGCAGTTACTCGAAACCTAGCGGGGGCGGGGAGCTGTTTTTT
-,TRBV6-1,TRBD2,TRBJ2-5,CASSGTHRLADETQYF,TGTGCCAGCAGTGGGACCCACCGACTAGCCGACGAGACCCAGTACTTC
-,TRBV7-9,TRBD1,TRBJ2-5,CASSLAGQGPSTQYF,TGTGCCAGCAGCTTAGCGGGACAGGGTCCGTCGACCCAGTACTTC
-,TRBV6-1,-,TRBJ2-7,CASSDGTGRGSGEQYF,TGTGCCAGCAGTGACGGGACTGGCAGGGGGTCTGGAGAGCAGTACTTC
-,TRBV14,-,TRBJ2-1,CASSQISLLGEQFF,TGTGCCAGCAGCCAAATATCCCTCCTCGGTGAGCAGTTCTTC
-,TRBV30,-,TRBJ2-2,CAWSLGGLVGELFF,TGTGCCTGGAGTCTCGGGGGGCTGGTCGGGGAGCTGTTTTTT
-,TRBV5-1,-,TRBJ1-1,CASSDPGQGDTEAFF,TGCGCCAGCAGCGACCCGGGACAAGGGGACACTGAAGCTTTCTTT
-,TRBV9,TRBD1,TRBJ1-6,CASSVEGLGQGNSPLHF,TGTGCCAGCAGCGTAGAAGGGTTGGGACAGGGGAATTCACCCCTCCACTTT
-,TRBV30,TRBD1,TRBJ1-1,CAWSETGGSGAFF,TGTGCCTGGAGTGAGACAGGGGGCTCGGGAGCTTTCTTT
few,TRBV28,-,TRBJ1-5,CASIGGGSNQPQHF,TGTGCCAGCATAGGGGGGGGGAGCAATCAGCCCCAGCATTTT
-,TRBV7-9,TRBD1,TRBJ1-5,CASSSGQGAMPGQPQHF,TGTGCCAGCAGTTCGGGACAGGGGGCGATGCCCGGTCAGCCCCAGCATTTT